This T cell receptor (beta chain) was found in a study of OX40 agonist ivuxolimab in advanced cancers. Profiling relied on immunoSEQ multiplex PCR, and the TCRdb table lists in-frame clones only, not all of them. Of more than 10,000 clones in the sample, around 80% were seen once. CDR1 is SNHLY and CDR2 is FYNNEI in the germline V gene. The CDR3 spans 18 residues. J gave up 0 bases and V 7 bases, and 11 bases lay outside the gene matches. This TCR was sampled from an adult with an advanced solid tumor such as melanoma, head and neck, liver or kidney cancer. This material consisted of CD4+ or CD8+ T cells sorted from blood, taken in a trial of the OX40 agonist ivuxolimab. The chain couples TRBV2 to TRBJ2-1; TRBD2 matches 11 bases. CDR3 nucleotides: TGTGCCAGCATGCCGGGACTAGCGGTACTAAGCTCCTACAATGAGCAGTTCTTC. The encoded protein is CASMPGLAVLSSYNEQFF. Variable domain in full (rest from reference TRBV2 and TRBJ2-1): EPEVTQTPSHQVTQMGQEVILRCVPISNHLYFYWYRQILGQKVEFLVSFYNNEISEKSEIFDDQFSVERPDGSNFTLKIRSTKLEDSAMYFCASMPGLAVLSSYNEQFFGPGTRLTVL.